Shown below are 13 T cell receptor beta chains from a single sample sequenced in a study of HIV-infected patients and healthy controls. No cell fractionation was done, so the repertoire covers all unsorted peripheral blood T cells. About 500 ng RNA was reverse transcribed with alpha and beta constant-region primers. Separate chain-specific third strand synthesis with multiplexing indices produced the alpha and beta libraries. TCRdb passed the 5' RACE reads through MiXCR, listing each CDR3 protein once. The table includes 10,000 to 11,000 distinct CDR3 sequences, over 9.5% detected once. Source: blood, taken before antiretroviral therapy. These receptors were collected from an adult with HIV infection.

This clonotype has ten or more counts. The rearrangement links TRBV13 to TRBJ1-3; unclear D gene. This CDR3 is 14 amino acids long. V lost 2 bases, J lost 4 bases, and 9 bases lay in between. Germline V lookup: CDR1 PRHDT, CDR2 FYEKMQ (reference sequence). The CDR3 bases are TGTGCCAGCAGCTTACGGACTGACGGAAACACCATATATTTT. Protein product: CASSLRTDGNTIYF.

This clonotype was seen ten or more times. The genes are TRBV10-3 and TRBJ2-1, with 13 bases aligning to TRBD2. The V and J ends lost 10 bases and 9 bases, in that order; junction bases with no gene match: 12. CDR1 and CDR2 (germline): ENHRY, SYGVKD. This CDR3 contains 15 residues. CDR3 bases: TGTGCCACCAAAGAACTAGCGGGGGGGGTCGGTGAGCAGTTCTTC. As protein: CATKELAGGVGEQFF.

This clonotype is termed medium-sized (0.01 to 0.1%). The chain has TRBV6-1 and TRBJ2-2; TRBD2 agrees at 7 bases. Trimming removed 5 bases from V and 3 bases from J; junction bases left unmatched: 6. Germline CDR1 is MNHNS and CDR2 is SASEGT. The CDR3 sequence is 15 residues long. The CDR3 region has the DNA TGTGCCAGCAGTTCCGGGACTATTCACACCGGGGAGCTGTTTTTT. This gives the protein CASSSGTIHTGELFF.

The chain is built from TRBV7-8 and TRBJ2-1; TRBD1 matches 8 bases. V trimming: 6 bases; J trimming: 2 bases; junction bases outside the gene matches: 6. The germline CDR1 and CDR2 sequences are SGHVS and FQNEAQ. The CDR3 contains 15 residues. CDR3 coding DNA: TGTGCCAGCAGGCCCGGGACAGGACCCTACAATGAGCAGTTCTTC. Its translation is CASRPGTGPYNEQFF.

V gene TRBV5-5 combines with J gene TRBJ2-7; D might be TRBD2 (6 bases). Germline V gene lookup returns CDR1 SGHKS and CDR2 YYEKEE (reference sequence). The CDR3 length is 14 residues. The ends were cut back, 3 bases at V and 4 bases at J, with 14 bases in the middle. The CDR3 bases are TGTGCCAGCAGCTATCGGACGGCGGGATACGAGCAGTACTTC. It translates to CASSYRTAGYEQYF.

This clonotype was observed many times. The rearrangement joins TRBV5-1 to TRBJ1-2; D is unclear. Germline CDR1 SGHRS, CDR2 YFSETQ. V was trimmed by 5 bases and J by 2 bases, leaving 7 bases between them. The CDR3 runs 12 residues. The CDR3 nucleotides are TGCGCCAGCAGTGATACCAACTATGGCTACACCTTC. This translates into CASSDTNYGYTF.

This rearrangement joins TRBV18 to TRBJ2-2; the D gene is possibly TRBD1 (5 bases). CDR1 is KGHSH and CDR2 is LQKENI in the germline V gene. The V end lost 5 bases, the J end lost 0 bases, and 13 bases lay between the germline ends. This CDR3 region has 16 residues. The CDR3 nucleotides are TGTGCCAGCTCATCTCACCCCAGGGCGAACACCGGGGAGCTGTTTTTT. Protein: CASSSHPRANTGELFF.

In this sample, this clonotype is medium-sized. The chain carries TRBV7-3 and TRBJ2-5; D is tentatively TRBD1 or TRBD2 (5 bases each). The CDR3 has 13 amino acids. V lost 5 bases, J lost 5 bases, and 12 bases lay in between. CDR1 is SGHTA, CDR2 FQGTGA, per germline. CDR3 in DNA: TGTGCCAGCAGCCCAATGAGGGGTGAGACCCAGTACTTC. Protein: CASSPMRGETQYF. Using reference TRBV7-3 and TRBJ2-5 for the parts outside the CDR3, the full variable domain is GAGVSQTPSNKVTEKGKYVELRCDPISGHTALYWYRQSLGQGPEFLIYFQGTGAADDSGLPNDRFFAVRPEGSVSTLKIQRTERGDSAVYLCASSPMRGETQYFGPGTRLLVL.

The chain joins TRBV20-1 to TRBJ2-7, with TRBD2 matching over 10 bases. The CDR3 extends over 15 amino acids. Germline assignment: CDR1 DFQATT and CDR2 SNEGSKA (reference sequence). With 3 bases clipped from V and 2 bases from J, the junction kept 7 bases outside the gene matches. The CDR3 DNA follows: TGCAGTGCTAGCCCGCTAGCGGGAGACACCTACGAGCAGTACTTC. Protein product: CSASPLAGDTYEQYF.

This clonotype has ten or more counts. V and J are TRBV29-1 and TRBJ2-3; 14 bases align to TRBD2. With V trimmed by 8 bases and J by 2 bases, 9 bases remained unmatched. Germline V CDR1 and CDR2: SQVTM, ANQGSEA. This CDR3 region has 16 residues. The CDR3 coding sequence is TGCAGCTTAGTCCCGGGACTAGCGGGAGTCACAGATACGCAGTATTTT. The encoded protein is CSLVPGLAGVTDTQYF.

This clonotype has a handful of counts. V is TRBV6-5 and J is TRBJ2-7; 11 bases map to TRBD1. The V and J ends lost 6 bases and 6 bases, in that order; junction bases with no gene match: 7. Germline loops: CDR1 MNHEY, CDR2 SVGAGI. The CDR3 is 14 residues long. The CDR3: CASRRTGTGGEQYF. Written as DNA, the CDR3 is TGTGCCAGCAGGCGAACCGGGACAGGGGGCGAGCAGTACTTC.

At least ten counts were recorded for this clonotype. The CDR3 loop reads CSAASTGGYEQYF. In DNA form, the CDR3 reads TGCAGTGCTGCGTCGACAGGGGGCTACGAGCAGTACTTC. This chain joins TRBV20-1 and TRBJ2-7, with 9 bases matching TRBD1. J was trimmed by 3 bases and V by 5 bases; bases with no gene match: 5. Germline V lookup: CDR1 DFQATT, CDR2 SNEGSKA (reference sequence). This CDR3 is built from 13 residues.

This clonotype turned up a few times. This rearrangement joins TRBV4-2 to TRBJ2-5, with TRBD2 identical over 11 bases. In germline, CDR1 is LGHNA, CDR2 YNFKEQ. V lost 0 bases and J lost 1; bases outside the gene matches: 4. This CDR3 has 17 residues. The chain's CDR3 is CASSQEGTSGLQETQYF. The CDR3, as DNA: TGTGCCAGCAGCCAAGAGGGGACTAGCGGACTCCAAGAGACCCAGTACTTC.